Listed below are T cell receptor beta chains from one sample, sequenced in a study of shared clonotypes between healthy human individuals. Some clones are missing from TCRdb's copy, which holds only in-frame ones; the method was immunoSEQ multiplex PCR. The profile shows 950,000 to 1,300,000 clones, more than 60% of them singletons. The sample taken for sequencing was memory CD4+ T cells sorted from blood. Receptor source: a young man in good health. CDR3s include the opening cysteine and the closing phenylalanine or tryptophan. D genes are given only for firm matches. The size of a clone is reported for some rows only, either as once, few or many, or as a class for expanded clones.

v_call,d_call,clone_size,j_call,cdr3_aa,cdr3_nt
TRBV10-2,-,-,TRBJ1-2,CASSDGNYGYTF,TGCGCCAGCAGTGACGGGAACTATGGCTACACCTTC
TRBV14,-,-,TRBJ2-7,CASSQAGGSYEQYF,TGTGCCAGCAGCCAAGCCGGGGGCTCCTACGAGCAGTACTTC
TRBV5-1,-,-,TRBJ2-7,CASSLGERTGSSYEQYF,TGCGCCAGCAGCTTGGGGGAGCGGACGGGGAGCTCCTACGAGCAGTACTTC
TRBV7-9,TRBD2,once,TRBJ2-5,CASSLIGLAGGETQYF,TGTGCCAGCAGCTTAATAGGACTAGCGGGGGGAGAGACCCAGTACTTC
TRBV2,-,-,TRBJ2-3,CASRGAADTQYF,TGTGCCAGCAGGGGGGCCGCAGATACGCAGTATTTT
TRBV18,TRBD2,-,TRBJ2-3,CASSPSGATDTQYF,TGTGCCAGCTCCCCCAGCGGGGCCACAGATACGCAGTATTTT
TRBV5-1,TRBD2,-,TRBJ2-5,CASRQGLAGGKETQYF,TGCGCCAGCAGACAGGGACTAGCGGGGGGAAAAGAGACCCAGTACTTC
TRBV5-5,-,-,TRBJ2-3,CASSWLVVDTQYF,TGTGCCAGCAGTTGGCTAGTTGTAGATACGCAGTATTTT
TRBV2,-,-,TRBJ1-4,CASSERQVGEKLFF,TGTGCCAGCAGTGAAAGACAGGTCGGTGAAAAACTGTTTTTT
TRBV29-1,TRBD1,-,TRBJ1-6,CSVGQGGNSPLHF,TGCAGCGTCGGACAGGGCGGTAATTCACCCCTCCACTTT
TRBV7-3,TRBD1,-,TRBJ2-2,CASSRDRNTGELFF,TGTGCCAGCAGTCGGGACAGAAACACCGGGGAGCTGTTTTTT
TRBV16,TRBD1,-,TRBJ1-1,CASSRQGATEAFF,TGTGCCAGCAGCCGTCAGGGGGCAACGGAAGCTTTCTTT
TRBV10-3,-,few,TRBJ1-2,CAISLDRGDGYTF,TGTGCCATCAGTCTAGACCGAGGAGATGGCTACACCTTC
TRBV4-1,-,many,TRBJ2-7,CASSLGAETYEQYF,TGCGCCAGCAGCCTGGGGGCTGAGACCTACGAGCAGTACTTC
TRBV5-1,TRBD1,-,TRBJ2-1,CASSLTSGGSYNEQFF,TGCGCCAGCAGCCTCACTTCAGGGGGCTCCTACAATGAGCAGTTCTTC
TRBV30,TRBD1,-,TRBJ1-4,CAWSVPGTGNEKLFF,TGTGCCTGGAGTGTCCCAGGGACAGGGAATGAAAAACTGTTTTTT
TRBV6-5,TRBD2,-,TRBJ2-7,CASSYSGGEQYF,TGTGCCAGCAGTTACTCCGGGGGGGAGCAGTACTTC
TRBV7-2,TRBD1,-,TRBJ1-4,CASSPRQGKLFF,TGTGCCAGCAGCCCGCGACAGGGAAAACTGTTTTTT
TRBV11-2,-,-,TRBJ2-1,CASSLGRSYNEQFF,TGTGCCAGCAGCTTAGGCAGATCCTACAATGAGCAGTTCTTC
TRBV28,-,once,TRBJ2-7,CASSLILGRESSYEQYF,TGTGCCAGCAGTTTAATTTTGGGCAGGGAGAGCTCCTACGAGCAGTACTTC
TRBV18,TRBD1,-,TRBJ1-2,CASSPGTGEHYGYTF,TGTGCCAGCTCACCCGGGACAGGGGAGCACTATGGCTACACCTTC
TRBV4-3,-,-,TRBJ2-7,CASSQDYQGLREQYF,TGCGCCAGCAGCCAAGATTACCAGGGATTAAGGGAGCAGTACTTC
TRBV6-6,-,-,TRBJ2-1,CASSWGDNEQFF,TGTGCCAGCAGTTGGGGGGACAATGAGCAGTTCTTC
TRBV4-3,-,-,TRBJ1-1,CASSQDGVTEAFF,TGCGCCAGCAGCCAAGATGGGGTCACTGAAGCTTTCTTT
TRBV2,-,-,TRBJ1-4,CASKLRPDISATNEKLFF,TGTGCCAGCAAATTGAGACCAGATATTAGTGCAACTAATGAAAAACTGTTTTTT
TRBV6-5,-,-,TRBJ1-2,CASSYSKHLYGYTF,TGTGCCAGCAGTTACTCAAAACACCTCTATGGCTACACCTTC
TRBV28,-,-,TRBJ2-5,CASSFTVPQETQYF,TGTGCCAGCAGTTTTACAGTTCCTCAAGAGACCCAGTACTTC
TRBV27,TRBD1,-,TRBJ1-5,CASRGKGTANSNQPQHF,TGTGCCAGCAGGGGGAAAGGGACAGCGAATAGCAATCAGCCCCAGCATTTT
TRBV2,TRBD1,-,TRBJ1-2,CASSTGANYGYTF,TGTGCCAGCAGTACAGGGGCTAACTATGGCTACACCTTC
TRBV19,TRBD1,few,TRBJ1-2,CASSAPGQRPYGYTF,TGTGCCAGTAGTGCACCGGGACAGAGACCCTATGGCTACACCTTC
TRBV11-2,TRBD2,few,TRBJ2-5,CASSPGLAVRGTQYF,TGTGCCAGCAGCCCGGGACTAGCGGTCCGGGGGACCCAGTACTTC
TRBV4-1,-,-,TRBJ2-1,CASSQEGSRGSYNEQFF,TGCGCCAGCAGCCAAGAAGGTTCCCGAGGTTCCTACAATGAGCAGTTCTTC
TRBV11-2,-,few,TRBJ2-3,CASSQSAFSTDTQYF,TGTGCCAGCAGCCAGTCGGCTTTTAGCACAGATACGCAGTATTTT
TRBV7-2,-,-,TRBJ2-7,CASSPTPRLSEQYF,TGTGCCAGCAGCCCGACCCCACGTCTGAGCGAGCAGTACTTC
TRBV7-6,TRBD2,-,TRBJ2-7,CASSPGGAREQYF,TGTGCCAGCAGCCCCGGGGGGGCTAGGGAGCAGTACTTC
TRBV18,-,-,TRBJ2-3,CASSPIGLTDTQYF,TGTGCCAGCTCACCCATCGGACTCACAGATACGCAGTATTTT
TRBV2,-,-,TRBJ2-3,CASSEALGRRDTQYF,TGTGCCAGCAGTGAAGCGCTGGGACGCAGGGATACGCAGTATTTT
TRBV10-3,TRBD1,few,TRBJ1-1,CAIRPQGVNTEAFF,TGTGCCATCAGGCCCCAGGGGGTGAACACTGAAGCTTTCTTT
TRBV7-9,-,-,TRBJ1-5,CASSRDGQGWQPQHF,TGTGCCAGCAGCCGGGACGGGCAGGGGTGGCAGCCCCAGCATTTT
TRBV7-9,-,few,TRBJ2-5,CASSLGTRQETQYF,TGTGCCAGCAGCTTAGGCACACGCCAAGAGACCCAGTACTTC
TRBV6-1,-,-,TRBJ1-2,CASSEGYSYGYTF,TGTGCCAGCAGTGAAGGGTACAGCTATGGCTACACCTTC
TRBV9,-,-,TRBJ1-2,CASSATGTYGYTF,TGTGCCAGCAGCGCAACAGGGACCTATGGCTACACCTTC
TRBV9,-,-,TRBJ2-7,CASSAHEDPGGEQYF,TGTGCCAGCAGCGCCCACGAGGACCCCGGTGGGGAGCAGTACTTC
TRBV10-3,TRBD1,many,TRBJ1-6,CAIANRTGGNSPLHF,TGTGCCATCGCCAATCGGACAGGGGGGAATTCACCCCTCCACTTT
TRBV18,TRBD2,-,TRBJ2-1,CASSPTSGLSSYNEQFF,TGTGCCAGCTCACCAACTAGCGGACTGAGCTCCTACAATGAGCAGTTCTTC
TRBV27,-,few,TRBJ1-6,CASSPYSSYNSPLHF,TGTGCCAGCAGCCCCTACAGCTCCTATAATTCACCCCTCCACTTT
TRBV20-1,-,-,TRBJ2-7,CSASSYEQYF,TGCAGTGCTTCCTCCTACGAGCAGTACTTC